These T cell receptor beta chains were read from a single sample in a study of OX40 agonist ivuxolimab in advanced cancers. The assay was immunoSEQ multiplex PCR, and TCRdb's table has in-frame clones only and misses some. The repertoire has over 70,000 clones, more than 75% of them found once; the top ten carry 6.9%. The sample consisted of CD4+ or CD8+ T cells sorted from blood, taken in a trial of the OX40 agonist ivuxolimab. These receptors were obtained from an adult with an advanced solid tumor such as melanoma, head and neck, liver or kidney cancer. The CDR3 runs from the conserved cysteine through the conserved F or W. Fields, in order: V gene, J gene, D gene, CDR3 protein. A D gene is named only where the DNA matches it firmly.

>TRBV21-1|TRBJ2-1|-
CARKGRAEQFF
>TRBV2|TRBJ1-5|-
CASNGSPNQPQHF
>TRBV7-2|TRBJ1-5|-
CASSLLGWGLRNNQPQHF
>TRBV2|TRBJ2-1|TRBD2
CASKISGGYNEQFF
>TRBV6-1|TRBJ1-1|TRBD1
CASSPRQGASTEAFF
>TRBV7-3|TRBJ2-3|TRBD2
CASSLSGSGGADTQYF
>TRBV7-9|TRBJ2-1|-
CASSLDWGNEQFF
>TRBV30|TRBJ1-4|-
CALRGAVEKLFF
>TRBV10-3|TRBJ2-7|-
CAISESSWGRSSYEQYF
>TRBV7-9|TRBJ2-7|-
CASSQDRRGAYEQYF
>TRBV4-1|TRBJ2-3|TRBD2
CASSQGLAGGQDTQYF
>TRBV6-4|TRBJ2-7|-
CASSASYEQYF
>TRBV6-6|TRBJ1-5|-
CASSYRQRSNQPQHF
>TRBV2|TRBJ1-1|-
CASTRVGGGTEAFF
>TRBV11-3|TRBJ2-1|-
CASSSSQGVSYNEQFF
>TRBV7-2|TRBJ2-7|-
CASSLGLLGSYEQYF
>TRBV6-5|TRBJ1-2|TRBD1
CASSYLDRRDGYTF
>TRBV29-1|TRBJ2-7|-
CSVFSGYEQYF
>TRBV7-6|TRBJ2-7|TRBD2
CASSLGAAGGIGGEQYF
>TRBV27|TRBJ2-1|-
CASSLRGGSYNEQFF
>TRBV7-2|TRBJ1-1|-
CASSPRIGGTEAFF
>TRBV11-3|TRBJ1-2|-
CASSFTTGRYGYTF
>TRBV5-1|TRBJ2-4|-
CASSLSGIGNIQYF
>TRBV7-9|TRBJ2-3|TRBD1
CASSPSTGAVDTQYF
>TRBV4-2|TRBJ1-3|-
CASSQEVFSGNTIYF
>TRBV6-5|TRBJ2-1|TRBD2
CASSYGTRNEQFF
>TRBV18|TRBJ1-2|-
CASSREGRLYGYTF
>TRBV2|TRBJ2-2|TRBD1
CASRAGQGDTGELFF
>TRBV18|TRBJ2-7|-
CASSPAVSYEQYF
>TRBV5-1|TRBJ1-1|TRBD1
CASSFQGGTNTEAFF
>TRBV7-3|TRBJ2-7|TRBD1
CASSRDRGTYEQYF
>TRBV9|TRBJ2-1|-
CASSSERVSYNEQFF
>TRBV15|TRBJ2-1|TRBD2
CATSMTLGGEQFF
>TRBV5-1|TRBJ2-3|TRBD2
CASSPGLANTDTQYF
>TRBV5-1|TRBJ2-1|TRBD1
CASSLGTGGLMEEQFF
>TRBV2|TRBJ2-5|-
CASSEAVVAGSSQETQYF
>TRBV6-5|TRBJ2-2|TRBD2
CASSCSGGVNTGELFF
>TRBV7-2|TRBJ2-1|TRBD2
CASSLGGEQFF
>TRBV5-8|TRBJ2-1|TRBD2
CASRLAGGSALGEQFF
>TRBV5-5|TRBJ2-3|-
CASSLQGSRDTQYF
>TRBV29-1|TRBJ2-7|-
CSVEDGGYEQYF
>TRBV4-1|TRBJ2-7|-
CASSQDILTEQYF
>TRBV19|TRBJ1-2|-
CASMANYGYTF
>TRBV27|TRBJ1-1|-
CASSLTSANTEAFF
>TRBV2|TRBJ1-1|-
CASRVGEITEAFF
>TRBV18|-|-
CASSPEQYEQYF
>TRBV30|TRBJ2-6|-
CAWRGSGANVLTF
>TRBV7-3|TRBJ2-3|-
CASSPSIASTDTQYF
>TRBV7-2|TRBJ1-1|-
CASSLAQGLRDQKAFF
>TRBV10-3|TRBJ2-5|-
CAISESTVYQETQYF
>TRBV19|TRBJ1-4|TRBD1
CASSDRGPTNEKLFF
>TRBV5-5|TRBJ2-1|-
CASRYKTSLFGSYNEQFF
>TRBV9|TRBJ1-2|TRBD1
CASSVGQGGSYGYTF
>TRBV27|TRBJ2-3|-
CASRGTGSGTDTQYF
>TRBV11-3|TRBJ2-7|-
CASSPSGETYEQYF
>TRBV7-2|TRBJ1-5|-
CASSLQANSNQPQHF
>TRBV19|TRBJ1-3|TRBD1
CASSRRGSGNTIYF
>TRBV19|TRBJ2-5|TRBD2
CASSIPSGTLKETQYF
>TRBV6-5|TRBJ2-1|-
CASSPQTGAQFF
>TRBV10-3|TRBJ2-7|TRBD2
CAISGTRLAGVYEQYF